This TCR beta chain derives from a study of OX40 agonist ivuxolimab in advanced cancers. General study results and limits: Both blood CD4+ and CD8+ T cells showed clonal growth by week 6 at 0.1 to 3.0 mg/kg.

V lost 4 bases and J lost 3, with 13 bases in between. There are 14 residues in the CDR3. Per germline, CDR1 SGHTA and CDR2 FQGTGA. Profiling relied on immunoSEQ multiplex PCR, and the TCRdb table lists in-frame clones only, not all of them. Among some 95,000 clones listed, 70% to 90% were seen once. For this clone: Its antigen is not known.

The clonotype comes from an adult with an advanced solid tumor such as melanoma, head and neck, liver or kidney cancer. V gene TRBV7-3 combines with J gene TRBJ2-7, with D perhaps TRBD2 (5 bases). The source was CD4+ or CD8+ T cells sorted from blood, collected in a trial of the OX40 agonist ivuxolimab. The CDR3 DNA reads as TGTGCCAGCAGCTCCCGGGGTCGTGACTACGAGCAGTACTTC. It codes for CASSSRGRDYEQYF.